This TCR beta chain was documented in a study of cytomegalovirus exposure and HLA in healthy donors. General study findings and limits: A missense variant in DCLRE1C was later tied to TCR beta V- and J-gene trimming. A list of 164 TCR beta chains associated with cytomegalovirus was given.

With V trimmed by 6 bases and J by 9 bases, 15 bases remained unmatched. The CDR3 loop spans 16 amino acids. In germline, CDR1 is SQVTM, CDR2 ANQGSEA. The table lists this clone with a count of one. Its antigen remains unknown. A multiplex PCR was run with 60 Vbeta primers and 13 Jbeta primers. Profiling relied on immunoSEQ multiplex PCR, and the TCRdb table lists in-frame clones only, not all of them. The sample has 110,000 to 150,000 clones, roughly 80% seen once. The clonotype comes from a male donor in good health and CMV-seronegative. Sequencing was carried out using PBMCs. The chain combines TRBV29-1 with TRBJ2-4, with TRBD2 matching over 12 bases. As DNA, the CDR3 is TGCAGCGTCCCAGTAGGTGGACTAGCGGGATTTGGCATTCAGTACTTC. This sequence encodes CSVPVGGLAGFGIQYF.